Listed below are T cell receptor beta chains from one sample, sequenced in a study of cytomegalovirus exposure and HLA in healthy donors. Profiling relied on immunoSEQ multiplex PCR, and the TCRdb table lists in-frame clones only, not all of them. Among some 99,000 clones, roughly 79% were seen once, and the ten largest hold 7.7%. Sequencing input: PBMCs. These receptors all come from a woman between 45 and 65 years old in good health and CMV-seropositive. Both conserved end residues are part of each CDR3. The order of the fields is CDR3 length, D gene, clone size, J gene, V gene, CDR3 protein, CDR3 DNA. A D gene is named only where the DNA matches it firmly. Size is stated for part of the rows, as once, few or many counts, or as a class when the clone is expanded.

12	TRBD2	-	TRBJ2-2	TRBV9	CASSGLAGELFF	TGTGCCAGCAGCGGACTAGCGGGGGAGCTGTTTTTT
13	TRBD1	-	TRBJ2-7	TRBV4-1	CASSARTGWEQYF	TGCGCCAGCAGCGCCCGGACAGGGTGGGAGCAGTACTTC
14	TRBD1	-	TRBJ2-3	TRBV2	CASGPRTGSVRAYF	TGTGCCAGCGGCCCTAGGACAGGGAGCGTTCGGGCGTATTTT
13	-	-	TRBJ2-3	TRBV7-2	CASSLETSGTQYF	TGTGCCAGCAGCTTAGAAACATCTGGTACGCAGTATTTT
14	TRBD1	-	TRBJ2-2	TRBV7-7	CATTRDSHTGELFF	TGTGCCACCACCCGGGACAGTCACACCGGGGAGCTGTTTTTT
15	-	-	TRBJ2-7	TRBV7-8	CASSLGRGAQNEQYF	TGTGCCAGCAGCTTAGGTCGGGGGGCGCAGAACGAGCAGTACTTC
17	-	-	TRBJ2-6	TRBV19	CASISRDRTSGANVLTF	TGTGCCAGTATCTCGCGGGACAGAACCTCTGGGGCCAACGTCCTGACTTTC
14	TRBD1	-	TRBJ2-7	TRBV7-6	CASSLQGASYEQYF	TGTGCCAGCAGCTTACAGGGGGCATCCTACGAGCAGTACTTC
16	-	few	TRBJ1-1	TRBV15	CATSRVSDRMNTEAFF	TGTGCCACCAGCAGAGTTAGCGACAGGATGAACACTGAAGCTTTCTTT
16	TRBD2	-	TRBJ2-1	TRBV4-3	CASSQETSGYYNEQFF	TGCGCCAGCAGCCAAGAGACTAGCGGGTATTACAATGAGCAGTTCTTC
14	-	once	TRBJ2-7	TRBV11-2	CASSLPRTVYEQYF	TGTGCCAGCAGCTTACCGAGGACAGTCTACGAGCAGTACTTC
14	TRBD1	-	TRBJ2-7	TRBV6-1	CASIQRDRGYEQYF	TGTGCCAGCATCCAGAGGGACAGAGGCTACGAGCAGTACTTC
16	TRBD2	-	TRBJ2-3	TRBV10-3	CAISETERGDTDTQYF	TGTGCCATCAGTGAGACCGAGCGGGGGGACACAGATACGCAGTATTTT
20	TRBD1	-	TRBJ2-5	TRBV28	CASSLILTGGPGWGVETQYF	TGTGCCAGCAGTTTAATCTTGACAGGGGGCCCGGGATGGGGAGTGGAGACCCAGTACTTC
16	-	-	TRBJ2-1	TRBV9	CASSPRGLNSYNEQFF	TGTGCCAGCAGCCCTAGGGGCTTAAATTCCTACAATGAGCAGTTCTTC
14	-	-	TRBJ1-1	TRBV4-2	CASSQVGQNTEAFF	TGTGCCAGCAGCCAAGTCGGTCAGAACACTGAAGCTTTCTTT
13	TRBD1	-	TRBJ2-7	TRBV28	CAISGGSSDEQYF	TGTGCCATCTCAGGGGGCAGTAGCGACGAGCAGTACTTC
14	TRBD2	-	TRBJ2-2	TRBV7-2	CASNEGGHTGELFF	TGTGCCAGCAACGAGGGAGGGCACACCGGGGAGCTGTTTTTT